This T cell receptor (beta chain) originates from a study of shared clonotypes between healthy human individuals. Notes on the study in general: Generation probabilities were higher for clonotypes shared across all four sorted-subset donors than for unshared ones.

Nashville, Tennessee was home to all donors, each a Caucasian adult. Germline loops: CDR1 MNHEY, CDR2 SMNVEV (reference sequence). This CDR3 has 15 amino acids. The ends were cut back, 2 bases at V and 1 base at J, with 11 bases in the middle. Assay used: immunoSEQ multiplex PCR; TCRdb lists only in-frame clones, some missing. The sample lists some 1,400,000 clones; roughly 96% were seen once. In regard to this clone: Its antigen is as yet unknown.

This receptor was taken from a young man in good health. The V gene is TRBV27, the J gene TRBJ1-2; perhaps TRBD1 as D (5 bases). The sequenced material came from naive CD4+ T cells sorted from blood. Subset: CD45RA+ positively selected. The CDR3 DNA follows: TGTGCCAGCAGTTTAACGGGGGTAGTTAACTATGGCTACACCTTC. This translates into CASSLTGVVNYGYTF.